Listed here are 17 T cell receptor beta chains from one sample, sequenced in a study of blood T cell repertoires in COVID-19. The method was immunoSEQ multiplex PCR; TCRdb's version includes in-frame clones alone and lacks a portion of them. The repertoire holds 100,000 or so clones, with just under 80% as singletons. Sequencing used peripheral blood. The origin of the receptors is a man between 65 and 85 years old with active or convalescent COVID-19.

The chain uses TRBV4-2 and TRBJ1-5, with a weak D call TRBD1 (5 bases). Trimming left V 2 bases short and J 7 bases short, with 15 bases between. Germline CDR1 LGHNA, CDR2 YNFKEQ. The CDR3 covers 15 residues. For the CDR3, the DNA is TGTGCCAGCAGCCAACAAGGGGAACTCGGGCAGCCCCAGCATTTT. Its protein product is CASSQQGELGQPQHF.

The CDR3 bases are TGTGCCAGCAGTTCACATAACTCTGGAAACACCATATATTTT. Encoded protein: CASSSHNSGNTIYF. The rearrangement uses TRBV13 and TRBJ1-3; D is unclear. The CDR3 is made up of 14 amino acids. The V gene lost 6 bases and the J gene lost 0 bases, with 9 bases spanning the gap. Germline CDR1 and CDR2: PRHDT and FYEKMQ (reference sequence).

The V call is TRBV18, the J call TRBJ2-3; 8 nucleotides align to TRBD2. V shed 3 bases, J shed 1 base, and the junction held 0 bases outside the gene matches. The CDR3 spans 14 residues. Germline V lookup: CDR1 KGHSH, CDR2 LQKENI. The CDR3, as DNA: TGTGCCAGCTCACCTAGCGGGGGCACAGATACGCAGTATTTT. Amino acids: CASSPSGGTDTQYF.

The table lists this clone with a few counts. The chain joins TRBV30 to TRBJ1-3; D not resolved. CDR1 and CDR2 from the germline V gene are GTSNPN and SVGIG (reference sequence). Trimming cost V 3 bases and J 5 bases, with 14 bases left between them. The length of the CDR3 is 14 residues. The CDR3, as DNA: TGTGCCTGGAGGATGGCGGGAAGCAGAAACACCATATATTTT. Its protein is CAWRMAGSRNTIYF.

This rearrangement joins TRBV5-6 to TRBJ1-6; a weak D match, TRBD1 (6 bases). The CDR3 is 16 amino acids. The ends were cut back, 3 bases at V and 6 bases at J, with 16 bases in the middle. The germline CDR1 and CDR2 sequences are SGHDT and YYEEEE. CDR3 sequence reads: CASSSDGQTPNSPLHF. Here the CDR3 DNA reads TGTGCCAGCAGCTCCGACGGACAGACACCTAATTCACCCCTCCACTTT.

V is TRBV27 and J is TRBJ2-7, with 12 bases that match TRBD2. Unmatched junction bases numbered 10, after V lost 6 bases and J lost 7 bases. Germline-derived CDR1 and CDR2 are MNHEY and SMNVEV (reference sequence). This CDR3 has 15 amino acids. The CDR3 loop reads CASSPGLAGRGEQYF. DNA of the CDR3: TGTGCCAGCAGCCCCGGACTAGCGGGGAGAGGTGAGCAGTACTTC.

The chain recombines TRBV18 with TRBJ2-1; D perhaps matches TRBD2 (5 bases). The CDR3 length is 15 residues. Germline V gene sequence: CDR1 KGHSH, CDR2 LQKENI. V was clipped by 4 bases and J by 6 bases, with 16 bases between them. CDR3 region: CASSRIRGAGNEQFF. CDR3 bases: TGTGCCAGCTCACGAATACGGGGTGCTGGCAATGAGCAGTTCTTC. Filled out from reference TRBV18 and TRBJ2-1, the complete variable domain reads NAGVMQNPRHLVRRRGQEARLRCSPMKGHSHVYWYRQLPEEGLKFMVYLQKENIIDESGMPKERFSAEFPKEGPSILRIQQVVRGDSAAYFCASSRIRGAGNEQFFGPGTRLTVL.

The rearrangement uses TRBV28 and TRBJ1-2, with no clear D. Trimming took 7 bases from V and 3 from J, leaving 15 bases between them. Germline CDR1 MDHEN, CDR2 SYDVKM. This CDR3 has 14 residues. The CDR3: CASKSPLPDYGYTF. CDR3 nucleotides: TGTGCCAGCAAATCCCCCTTACCGGACTATGGCTACACCTTC.

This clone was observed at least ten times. Here the CDR3 DNA reads TGTGCCAGCAGGGGCGTCGCCACCCTCCACTTT. Translated, it gives CASRGVATLHF. This chain connects TRBV6-5 to TRBJ1-6; D remains unclear. The germline V gene encodes CDR1 MNHEY and CDR2 SVGAGI. Between the trimmed V and J ends, which lost 6 bases and 14 bases, there was a span of 11 bases. CDR3 length: 11 residues.

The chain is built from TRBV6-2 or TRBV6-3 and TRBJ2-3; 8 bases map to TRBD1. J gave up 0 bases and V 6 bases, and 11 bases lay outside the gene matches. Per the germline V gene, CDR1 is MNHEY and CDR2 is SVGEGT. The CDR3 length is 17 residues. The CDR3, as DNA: TGTGCCAGCAGCCTTACCCCGGGACAGGCGAGCACAGATACGCAGTATTTT. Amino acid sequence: CASSLTPGQASTDTQYF.

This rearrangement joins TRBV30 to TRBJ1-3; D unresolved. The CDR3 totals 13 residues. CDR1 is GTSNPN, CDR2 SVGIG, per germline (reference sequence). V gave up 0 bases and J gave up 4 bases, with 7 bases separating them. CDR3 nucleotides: TGTGCCTGGAGTGTAATACAAGGAAACACCATATATTTT. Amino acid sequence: CAWSVIQGNTIYF.

The CDR3 region has the DNA TGTGCCAGCACCCAAGGTGGGCTAATGAACACTGAAGCTTTCTTT. It is translated as CASTQGGLMNTEAFF. J is TRBJ1-1 and V is TRBV6-5; D ambiguous. This CDR3 is 15 amino acids long. CDR1 MNHEY and CDR2 SVGAGI come from the germline V gene. Trimming pared 7 bases from V and 0 bases from J, leaving 15 bases between.

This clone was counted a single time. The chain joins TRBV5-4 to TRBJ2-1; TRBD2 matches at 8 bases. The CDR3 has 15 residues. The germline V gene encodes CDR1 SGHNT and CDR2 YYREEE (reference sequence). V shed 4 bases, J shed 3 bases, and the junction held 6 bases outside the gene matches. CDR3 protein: CASSTRLASYNEQFF. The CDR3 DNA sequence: TGTGCCAGCAGCACCCGACTAGCGAGCTACAATGAGCAGTTCTTC. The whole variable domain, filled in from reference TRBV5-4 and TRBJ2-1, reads ETGVTQSPTHLIKTRGQQVTLRCSSQSGHNTVSWYQQALGQGPQFIFQYYREEENGRGNFPPRFSGLQFPNYSSELNVNALELDDSALYLCASSTRLASYNEQFFGPGTRLTVL.

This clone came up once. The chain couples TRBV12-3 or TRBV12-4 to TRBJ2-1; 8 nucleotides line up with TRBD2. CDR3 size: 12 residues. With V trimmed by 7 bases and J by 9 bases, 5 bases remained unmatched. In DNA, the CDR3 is TGTGCCAGCACGGGACTAGTCGCTGAGCAGTTCTTC. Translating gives CASTGLVAEQFF.

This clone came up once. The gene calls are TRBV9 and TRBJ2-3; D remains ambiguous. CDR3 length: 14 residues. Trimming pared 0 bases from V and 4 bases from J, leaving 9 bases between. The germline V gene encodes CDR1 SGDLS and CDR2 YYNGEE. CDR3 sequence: CASSVELPPDTQYF. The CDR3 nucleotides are TGTGCCAGCAGCGTAGAACTTCCCCCAGATACGCAGTATTTT.

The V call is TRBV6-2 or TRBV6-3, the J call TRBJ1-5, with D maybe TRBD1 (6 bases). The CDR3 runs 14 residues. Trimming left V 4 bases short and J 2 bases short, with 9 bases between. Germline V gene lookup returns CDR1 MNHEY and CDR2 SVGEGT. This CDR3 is CASSSRTGNQPQHF. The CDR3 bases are TGTGCCAGCAGTTCGAGGACAGGCAATCAGCCCCAGCATTTT.

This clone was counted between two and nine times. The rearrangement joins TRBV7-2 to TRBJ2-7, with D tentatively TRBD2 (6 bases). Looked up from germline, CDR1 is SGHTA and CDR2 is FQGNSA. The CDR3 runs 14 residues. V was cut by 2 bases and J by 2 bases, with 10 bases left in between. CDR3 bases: TGTGCCAGCAGCTTAACCGGGGGTACCTACGAGCAGTACTTC. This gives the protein CASSLTGGTYEQYF.